Each of the 20 T cell receptor beta chains below was sequenced from the same sample in a study of T cells after yellow fever vaccination. TCRdb passed the 5' RACE reads through MiXCR, listing each CDR3 protein once. The sample has about 150,000 distinct CDR3 sequences, about 7% seen once; the top ten hold more than 0.6%. This material consisted of CD4+ T cells sorted from PBMCs, taken 10 days after the yellow fever booster vaccination. The receptors derive from a man aged 25-45 years who received the YFV17D yellow fever vaccine.

Many counts were recorded for this clonotype. The CDR3 nucleotides read TGTGCCAGCAGTGAGACAGTTAAAGATACGCAGTATTTT. It specifies CASSETVKDTQYF. This rearrangement joins TRBV6-4 to TRBJ2-3; possible D gene TRBD1, 5 bases. Germline lookup yields CDR1 MRHNA and CDR2 SNTAGT. The CDR3 is made up of 13 amino acids. Trimming pared 3 bases from V and 5 bases from J, leaving 9 bases between.

This clonotype was observed many times. The chain links TRBV5-6 to TRBJ2-5, with TRBD1 identical over 9 bases. V dropped 3 bases and J dropped 4; count of bases not matched to a gene: 10. The CDR3 has 16 residues. Germline lookup yields CDR1 SGHDT and CDR2 YYEEEE. The CDR3 loop reads CASSSHRGRLGETQYF. The CDR3 nucleotides read TGTGCCAGCAGCTCCCACAGGGGGCGGCTGGGAGAGACCCAGTACTTC.

The table lists this clonotype with many counts. The V and J genes are TRBV5-1 and TRBJ2-1, with D unclear. Per germline, CDR1 SGHRS and CDR2 YFSETQ. V was trimmed by 1 base and J by 4 bases, leaving 9 bases between them. This CDR3 region has 14 residues. The CDR3 loop reads CASSLRGRYNEQFF. CDR3 nucleotide sequence: TGCGCCAGCAGCTTGCGTGGACGGTACAATGAGCAGTTCTTC.

This chain connects TRBV19 to TRBJ2-1; the match to TRBD2 covers 11 bases. J was trimmed by 7 bases and V by 7 bases; bases with no gene match: 6. The CDR3 contains 14 residues. Germline values: CDR1 LNHDA, CDR2 SQIVND (reference sequence). CDR3 amino acids: CASMTSGVNNEQFF. The CDR3 coding sequence is TGTGCCAGTATGACTAGCGGGGTAAATAATGAGCAGTTCTTC.

In its sample, this clonotype was seen many times. The chain uses TRBV27 and TRBJ2-2, with TRBD2 matching over 7 bases. The ends lost 0 bases at V and 7 bases at J; junction bases unmatched: 8. This CDR3 is 16 amino acids long. The germline V gene encodes CDR1 MNHEY and CDR2 SMNVEV (reference sequence). The CDR3 DNA sequence: TGTGCCAGCAGTTTATCGACCAGCGGGAATGACGGGGAGCTGTTTTTT. It translates to CASSLSTSGNDGELFF.

This clonotype was counted ten times or more. This chain joins TRBV5-1 and TRBJ2-5; the D is unclear. The V and J ends lost 0 bases and 1 base respectively, with 7 bases between them. This CDR3 comprises 14 residues. Germline lookup yields CDR1 SGHRS and CDR2 YFSETQ. This CDR3 reads CASSLGRAQETQYF. The CDR3 DNA is TGCGCCAGCAGCTTGGGACGGGCCCAAGAGACCCAGTACTTC.

This clonotype was observed many times. The chain is built from TRBV5-1 and TRBJ1-5; D is ambiguous. CDR1 is SGHRS, CDR2 YFSETQ, per germline. The CDR3 runs 14 residues. The V end was cut by 4 bases, the J end by 5 bases, with 13 bases between. The CDR3 region has the DNA TGCGCCAGCAGCCAGGACGGCCCGTATCAGCCCCAGCATTTT. This sequence encodes CASSQDGPYQPQHF.

This clonotype was seen repeatedly, ten times or more. The V and J genes are TRBV6-5 and TRBJ2-1, with D unclear. This CDR3 spans 14 amino acids. V lost 2 bases to trimming and J lost 2 bases, with 7 bases between them. Germline V gene lookup returns CDR1 MNHEY and CDR2 SVGAGI. CDR3 region: CASSYSEPYNEQFF. CDR3 nucleotide sequence: TGTGCCAGCAGTTACAGCGAACCCTACAATGAGCAGTTCTTC.

This clonotype was seen many times. The chain carries TRBV27 and TRBJ2-2; D is perhaps TRBD2 (6 bases). Germline V gene lookup returns CDR1 MNHEY and CDR2 SMNVEV (reference sequence). Trimming removed 8 bases at V and 5 bases at J, with 18 bases between. The CDR3 runs 15 residues. The CDR3 sequence: CASGSWAGITGELFF. In DNA form, the CDR3 reads TGTGCCAGCGGTTCGTGGGCGGGGATTACCGGGGAGCTGTTTTTT.

This clonotype was observed many times. This chain uses TRBV3-1 with TRBJ2-1, with TRBD2 matching 13 bases. The CDR3 consists of 13 residues. Germline V gene lookup returns CDR1 LGHDT and CDR2 YNNKEL (reference sequence). V dropped 4 bases and J dropped 15; count of bases not matched to a gene: 6. CDR3 residues: CASSPRTSGSLFF. The CDR3 region has the DNA TGTGCCAGCAGCCCCCGGACTAGCGGGAGCTTGTTCTTC.

This clonotype was counted many times. This CDR3 is CASSGGQGGEQFF. CDR3 DNA sequence: TGTGCCAGCAGCGGGGGACAGGGTGGGGAGCAGTTCTTC. The chain is built from TRBV7-2 and TRBJ2-1, with 9 bases that match TRBD1. The CDR3 loop spans 13 amino acids. The ends lost 5 bases at V and 10 bases at J; junction bases unmatched: 6. Germline V gene sequence: CDR1 SGHTA, CDR2 FQGNSA.

This clonotype was detected many times. The chain carries TRBV20-1 and TRBJ1-5, with D tentatively TRBD1 (5 bases). The V end lost 2 bases, the J end lost 5 bases, and 13 bases lay between the germline ends. CDR1 DFQATT and CDR2 SNEGSKA come from the germline V gene (reference sequence). The CDR3 extends over 14 amino acids. In DNA form, the CDR3 reads TGCAGTGCTAGAAACGGCAGGGAGGATCAGCCCCAGCATTTT. Translating it yields CSARNGREDQPQHF.

The genes are TRBV24-1 and TRBJ2-7; 9 positions match TRBD1. J was trimmed by 2 bases and V by 12 bases; bases with no gene match: 31. There are 21 residues in the CDR3. In germline, CDR1 is KGHDR, CDR2 SFDVKD. This CDR3 reads CAAFDLGYTTRGTGKTYEQYF. CDR3 in DNA: TGTGCCGCCTTTGATTTGGGTTACACCACTCGGGGGACAGGGAAGACCTACGAGCAGTACTTC.

This clonotype showed up many times. The V call is TRBV20-1, the J call TRBJ1-6; 10 bases line up with TRBD1. The CDR3 contains 14 residues. Germline CDR1 is DFQATT and CDR2 is SNEGSKA (reference sequence). Germline trimming cut 6 bases from V and 6 bases from J; bases unmatched to any gene: 5. The CDR3 loop is CSAPGQGFNSPLHF. CDR3 DNA: TGCAGTGCCCCGGGACAGGGGTTTAATTCACCCCTCCACTTT.

This clonotype occurred many times. This sequence joins TRBV7-2 and TRBJ2-7; 13 bases match TRBD2. Per germline, CDR1 SGHTA and CDR2 FQGNSA. With 1 base clipped from V and 6 bases from J, the junction kept 3 bases outside the gene matches. This CDR3 comprises 15 residues. CDR3 sequence reads: CASSLGTSGSSEQYF. The CDR3 DNA reads as TGTGCCAGCAGCTTAGGGACTAGCGGGAGTAGCGAGCAGTACTTC. Full variable domain (remainder filled in from reference TRBV7-2 and TRBJ2-7): GAGVSQSPSNKVTEKGKDVELRCDPISGHTALYWYRQSLGQGLEFLIYFQGNSAPDKSGLPSDRFSAERTGGSVSTLTIQRTQQEDSAVYLCASSLGTSGSSEQYFGPGTRLTVT.

There are many counts of this clonotype. CDR3 in DNA: TGCGCCAGCAGCTTTTCTTTAGGATCGTCCTACGAGCAGTACTTC. Translation gives CASSFSLGSSYEQYF. The chain carries TRBV5-1 and TRBJ2-7, with D unresolved. The CDR3 length is 15 residues. V was trimmed by 2 bases and J by 1 base, leaving 13 bases between them. Per germline, CDR1 SGHRS and CDR2 YFSETQ.

V is TRBV20-1 and J is TRBJ2-3; 9 bases are a match to TRBD2. This CDR3 region has 15 residues. The trim removed 6 bases at V and 6 bases at J, leaving 13 bases unmatched. Germline CDR1 DFQATT, CDR2 SNEGSKA (reference sequence). The CDR3 DNA is TGCAGTGCGAGACCGGGACTAGCCTTGTGGGATACGCAGTATTTT. Protein product: CSARPGLALWDTQYF.

This clonotype was found many times. This chain joins TRBV7-9 and TRBJ2-5; a possible D gene is TRBD2 (6 bases). Trimming removed 5 bases from V and 4 bases from J, with 11 bases in between. The CDR3 is 13 residues long. Germline V lookup: CDR1 SEHNR, CDR2 FQNEAQ (reference sequence). The CDR3 region is CASSPLGGETQYF. CDR3 DNA: TGTGCCAGCAGCCCCCTCGGGGGAGAGACCCAGTACTTC. Drawing the rest from reference TRBV7-9 and TRBJ2-5, the complete variable domain is DTGVSQNPRHKITKRGQNVTFRCDPISEHNRLYWYRQTLGQGPEFLTYFQNEAQLEKSRLLSDRFSAERPKGSFSTLEIQRTEQGDSAMYLCASSPLGGETQYFGPGTRLLVL.

This clonotype was seen ten or more times. The genes are TRBV7-2 and TRBJ2-7, with 8 nucleotides matching TRBD2. Trimming took 0 bases from V and 0 from J; bases not matched to a gene: 4. CDR3 length equals 16 residues. Germline V gene data show CDR1 as SGHTA and CDR2 as FQGNSA. The CDR3 nucleotides read TGTGCCAGCAGCTTAGCTAGCGGGGTAAGCTCCTACGAGCAGTACTTC. Its translation: CASSLASGVSSYEQYF.

This clonotype was recorded at least ten times. The chain carries TRBV21-1 and TRBJ2-1; TRBD2 was called by the table and not checked on the DNA. TRBV21-1 has pseudogene status. The CDR3 totals 15 residues. The CDR3 loop reads CASGKPSGRSNEQFF. The CDR3 nucleotides read TGTGCCAGCGGCAAACCTAGCGGGAGGAGTAATGAGCAGTTCTTC.